These T cell receptor beta chains were read from a single sample in a study of blood T cell repertoires in COVID-19. Sequenced by immunoSEQ multiplex PCR; TCRdb stores in-frame clones only, minus some. The sample records some 190,000 clones, approximately 79% being singletons. The sequencing sample was made of peripheral blood. The source of these receptors is a woman between 50 and 59 years old with acute or convalescent COVID-19. Each CDR3 is given with its conserved first and last residue. The order of the fields is V gene, clone size, D gene, J gene, CDR3 DNA, CDR3 protein. The D gene is left open where the match is weak. A row's size may be missing; if present it is once, few, many or a size class.

>TRBV9|.|TRBD1|TRBJ1-1
TGTGCCAGCAGCCCGAGGGACAGGGGGAGTTACACTGAAGCTTTCTTT
CASSPRDRGSYTEAFF
>TRBV9|.|.|TRBJ1-1
TGTGCCAGCAGCCCCCAGGGTAGGAACACTGAAGCTTTCTTT
CASSPQGRNTEAFF
>TRBV10-1|once|TRBD2|TRBJ2-2
TGCGCCAGCAGTGACTCGGGACTAAGGACCGGGGAGCTGTTTTTT
CASSDSGLRTGELFF
>TRBV30|.|.|TRBJ1-1
TGTGCCTGGAGCCCGCCTATAGACACTGAAGCTTTCTTT
CAWSPPIDTEAFF
>TRBV2|.|.|TRBJ2-7
TGTGCCAGCAGTGATGGCCGGGGAAGGACCTACGAGCAGTACTTC
CASSDGRGRTYEQYF
>TRBV9|.|TRBD1|TRBJ1-3
TGTGCCAGCAGTGGTACAGGGGGTGGAAACACCATATATTTT
CASSGTGGGNTIYF
>TRBV6-2/TRBV6-3|.|TRBD1|TRBJ1-1
TGTGCCAGCAGCCGAGGACCCGGGACAGGGACATGGAACACTGAAGCTTTCTTT
CASSRGPGTGTWNTEAFF
>TRBV28|.|.|TRBJ2-7
TGTGCCAGCAGTTTACCATCAGGGCTCCTCGAGCAGTACTTC
CASSLPSGLLEQYF
>TRBV28|.|.|TRBJ2-7
TGTGCCAGCAGTTTTCAAGACGTACGGGGTTCGGGCTACGAGCAGTACTTC
CASSFQDVRGSGYEQYF
>TRBV7-8|few|.|TRBJ1-1
TGTGCCAGCAGCTTAGTCGGAGTGAACACTGAAGCTTTCTTT
CASSLVGVNTEAFF
>TRBV29-1|.|.|TRBJ2-1
TGCAGCGTTGTAGAAGGAGTCGATGAGCAGTTCTTC
CSVVEGVDEQFF
>TRBV28|few|TRBD2|TRBJ2-1
TGTGCCAGCAGCCGGGGACTAGCGGGGGGGCTTGTAATCCAGTTCTTC
CASSRGLAGGLVIQFF
>TRBV11-2|once|.|TRBJ1-6
TGTGCCAGCAGCTTACGAGGACAGCTAGATAATTCACCCCTCCACTTT
CASSLRGQLDNSPLHF
>TRBV7-2|.|.|TRBJ1-1
TGTGCCAGCAGCCCTCAGGGGCTGGCGACTGAAGCTTTCTTT
CASSPQGLATEAFF
>TRBV3-1/TRBV3-2|.|.|TRBJ2-7
TGTGCCAGCAGTCAAACAGTTTACGAGCAGTACTTC
CASSQTVYEQYF
>TRBV11-3|.|TRBD2|TRBJ2-3
TGTGCCAGCAGCACTCGACTAGCGGGGGGGGCAGATACGCAGTATTTT
CASSTRLAGGADTQYF
>TRBV28|.|.|TRBJ1-3
TGTGCCAGCAGTTCGAATCTAGGGGCAGGGGCTGGAAACACCATATATTTT
CASSSNLGAGAGNTIYF
>TRBV3-1/TRBV3-2|.|TRBD1|TRBJ1-2
TGTGCCAGCAGCCAGACACAGGGGACATATAGGGGAGGCTACACCTTC
CASSQTQGTYRGGYTF
>TRBV5-1|.|TRBD1|TRBJ1-2
TGCGCCAGCAGCGAGGGACAGGGCAACTATGGCTACACCTTC
CASSEGQGNYGYTF
>TRBV5-4|.|TRBD1|TRBJ2-5
TGTGCCAGCAGTCCGGGACAGGGGAGCACCCAGTACTTC
CASSPGQGSTQYF
>TRBV19|few|TRBD1|TRBJ2-7
TGTGCCAGTAGTATGGGACAGGCCGAGCAGTACTTC
CASSMGQAEQYF
>TRBV28|.|.|TRBJ1-6
TGTGCCAGCAGTCCCGGGGGGCGGAATTCACCCCTCCACTTT
CASSPGGRNSPLHF
>TRBV13|.|.|TRBJ2-2
TGTGCCAGCAGCCCAAGGACTGGAGAGGGCGGGGAGCTGTTTTTT
CASSPRTGEGGELFF
>TRBV6-5|few|TRBD1|TRBJ1-6
TGTGCCAGCAGCAGAGGGGGACAGGGTGGTTCACCCCTCCACTTT
CASSRGGQGGSPLHF